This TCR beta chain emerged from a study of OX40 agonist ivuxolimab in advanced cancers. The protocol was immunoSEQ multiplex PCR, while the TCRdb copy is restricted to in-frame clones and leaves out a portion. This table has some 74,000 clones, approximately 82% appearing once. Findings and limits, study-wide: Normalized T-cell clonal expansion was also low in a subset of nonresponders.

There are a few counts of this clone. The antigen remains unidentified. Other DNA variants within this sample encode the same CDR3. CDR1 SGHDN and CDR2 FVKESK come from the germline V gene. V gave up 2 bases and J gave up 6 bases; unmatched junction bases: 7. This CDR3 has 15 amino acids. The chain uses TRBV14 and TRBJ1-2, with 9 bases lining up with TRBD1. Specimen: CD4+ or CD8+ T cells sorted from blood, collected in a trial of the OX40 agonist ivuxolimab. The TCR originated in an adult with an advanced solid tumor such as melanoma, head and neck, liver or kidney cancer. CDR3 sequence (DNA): TGTGCCAGCAGCCAATTGGACAGGGGATCGGATGGCTACACCTTC. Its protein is CASSQLDRGSDGYTF. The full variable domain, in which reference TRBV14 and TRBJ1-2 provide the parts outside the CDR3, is EAGVTQFPSHSVIEKGQTVTLRCDPISGHDNLYWYRRVMGKEIKFLLHFVKESKQDESGMPNNRFLAERTGGTYSTLKVQPAELEDSGVYFCASSQLDRGSDGYTFGSGTRLTVV.